One sample yielded the 12 T cell receptor beta chains listed below, sequenced in a study of early T cells in non-severe SARS-CoV-2 infection. Each CDR3 protein is one row after TCRdb ran MiXCR on the 5' RACE reads. The table includes some 70,000 distinct CDR3 sequences, more than 10% detected once. The specimen was whole blood. The receptors come from an adult who was a healthcare worker with PCR-confirmed SARS-CoV-2 infection or an uninfected control (not recorded which).

The chain couples TRBV7-8 to TRBJ2-3; D is possibly TRBD1 (6 bases). The CDR3 consists of 15 residues. Trimming cost V 3 bases and J 5 bases, with 15 bases left between them. Germline CDR1 and CDR2: SGHVS and FQNEAQ. CDR3 in DNA: TGTGCCAGCAGCTTTATGGGGGCCGGAGGAGATACGCAGTATTTT. Translation: CASSFMGAGGDTQYF.

This clonotype was detected a few times. The J gene is TRBJ2-1, the V gene TRBV28; D uncertain. V lost 2 bases to trimming and J lost 8 bases, with 4 bases between them. In germline, CDR1 is MDHEN, CDR2 SYDVKM. This CDR3 is 11 amino acids long. The CDR3 nucleotides read TGTGCCAGCAGTTTAAGCCATGAGCAGTTCTTC. This gives the protein CASSLSHEQFF.

The table lists this clonotype with many counts. The V gene is TRBV5-1, the J gene TRBJ2-1; the D gene is possibly TRBD2 (5 bases). The germline gives CDR1 SGHRS, CDR2 YFSETQ. The V gene lost 2 bases and the J gene lost 3 bases, with 9 bases spanning the gap. CDR3 length equals 14 residues. The CDR3 DNA follows: TGCGCCAGCAGCTTTGGCGGGTTCTACAATGAGCAGTTCTTC. Translated, it gives CASSFGGFYNEQFF.

In this sample, this clonotype turned up many times. The gene calls are TRBV7-9 and TRBJ2-5, with D unclear. V lost 5 bases and J 5 bases, leaving 6 bases between the germline ends. Germline V gives CDR1 SEHNR, CDR2 FQNEAQ (reference sequence). The CDR3 is 11 amino acids. The CDR3 sequence is CASSRLETQYF. The DNA for the CDR3 is TGTGCCAGCAGCAGATTGGAGACCCAGTACTTC.

The V and J genes are TRBV3-1 and TRBJ2-1; 8 bases are a match to TRBD2. CDR3 length: 15 amino acids. The germline CDR1 and CDR2 sequences are LGHDT and YNNKEL (reference sequence). V shed 2 bases, J shed 5 bases, and the junction held 5 bases outside the gene matches. The CDR3 sequence: CASSQRLAPDNEQFF. The CDR3 nucleotides read TGTGCCAGCAGCCAAAGACTAGCGCCCGACAATGAGCAGTTCTTC.

This clonotype was recorded many times. The genes are TRBV19 and TRBJ2-4, with TRBD1 identical over 9 bases. The CDR3 is 17 residues long. Germline lookup yields CDR1 LNHDA and CDR2 SQIVND (reference sequence). The V gene end was trimmed by 8 bases and the J gene end by 0 bases; junction bases not matched to a gene: 11. The DNA for the CDR3 is TGTGCCAGTCAACCCGGGACAGGGAACCTAGCCAAAAACATTCAGTACTTC. This translates into CASQPGTGNLAKNIQYF.

This clonotype was observed a handful of times. V is TRBV19 and J is TRBJ1-5; TRBD1 agrees at 7 bases. The CDR3 contains 15 residues. V was clipped by 5 bases and J by 5 bases; unmatched bases: 9. The germline V gene has CDR1 LNHDA and CDR2 SQIVND (reference sequence). For the CDR3, the DNA is TGTGCCAGTAGTTCGGTACAGGGGTTTGATCAGCCCCAGCATTTT. It is translated as CASSSVQGFDQPQHF.

This clonotype was counted at least ten times. The chain joins TRBV18 to TRBJ2-1; TRBD2 matches at 11 bases. CDR1 is KGHSH, CDR2 LQKENI, per germline. Trimming cost V 1 base and J 9 bases; bases outside gene matches: 8. This CDR3 contains 16 residues. The CDR3, as DNA: TGTGCCAGCTCACCACTGGGGACTAGCGGACGAATTGAGCAGTTCTTC. This translates into CASSPLGTSGRIEQFF.

This clonotype was seen a few times. The chain recombines TRBV15 with TRBJ2-7, with D unresolved. This CDR3 region has 14 residues. V was trimmed by 3 bases and J by 5 bases, leaving 14 bases between them. CDR1 is LNHNV, CDR2 YYDKDF, per germline (reference sequence). CDR3 amino acids: CATSSSYRSNEQYF. The DNA for the CDR3 is TGTGCCACCAGCAGTAGTTATAGGTCCAACGAGCAGTACTTC.

This clonotype was recorded at least ten times. The J gene is TRBJ2-1, the V gene TRBV20-1; no reliable D call. The germline CDR1 and CDR2 sequences are DFQATT and SNEGSKA (reference sequence). This CDR3 is built from 12 residues. Trimming cost V 3 bases and J 15 bases, with 18 bases left between them. Here the CDR3 reads CSASVGKIPSFF. CDR3 coding DNA: TGCAGTGCTAGTGTAGGGAAGATTCCGTCGTTCTTC.

The rearrangement links TRBV7-7 to TRBJ2-5; D uncertain. The length of the CDR3 is 15 residues. The germline gives CDR1 SSHAT, CDR2 FNYEAQ (reference sequence). V lost 0 bases, J lost 3 bases, and 11 bases lay in between. The chain's CDR3 is CASSLAEGPEETQYF. The CDR3 region has the DNA TGTGCCAGCAGCTTAGCGGAAGGGCCTGAAGAGACCCAGTACTTC. Based on the CDR3 plus reference TRBV7-7 and TRBJ2-5, the full variable domain is GAGVSQSPRYKVTKRGQDVTLRCDPISSHATLYWYQQALGQGPEFLTYFNYEAQPDKSGLPSDRFSAERPEGSISTLTIQRTEQRDSAMYRCASSLAEGPEETQYFGPGTRLLVL.

This clonotype was seen a few times. The V gene is TRBV7-8, the J gene TRBJ2-1; the D is unclear. This CDR3 is 16 amino acids long. Germline CDR1 and CDR2: SGHVS and FQNEAQ. Trimming pared 2 bases from V and 0 bases from J, leaving 11 bases between. CDR3: CASSLKSRVSYNEQFF. The CDR3 region has the DNA TGTGCCAGCAGCTTAAAATCCCGGGTCTCCTACAATGAGCAGTTCTTC.